Listed below are T cell receptor beta chains from one sample, sequenced in a study of breast tumors, draining lymph nodes, adjacent tissues. TCRdb recomputed calls from the multiplex PCR reads with MiXCR, one row per CDR3 protein. The sample lists around 130,000 distinct CDR3 sequences, about 31% occurring once. The source material was axillary lymph node tissue. All receptors derive from a female donor with breast cancer. Some clones in this sample may be carry-over from other donors' samples. Both conserved end residues are part of each CDR3. Clone size is stated in some rows and not others, as once, few, many or a class when expanded.

CDR3: CSARWTVNTEAFF
V: TRBV20-1
size: few

CDR3: CASSLGGGRRNTIYF
V: TRBV12-3/TRBV12-4
size: many

CDR3: CAWSLSTDYGYTF
V: TRBV30
size: many

CDR3: CASNSEKLFF
V: TRBV19
size: many

CDR3: CASRDSPAKNIQYF
V: TRBV6-1
size: few

CDR3: CASSLVPGLTGGDGYTF
V: TRBV7-2
size: many

CDR3: CASGTLRGHQYF
V: TRBV6-5
size: many

CDR3: CALGRKSTSPLHF
V: TRBV30
size: many

CDR3: CSASLVGAEAFF
V: TRBV20-1
size: many

CDR3: CASSQELGENTEAFF
V: TRBV4-3
size: NA

CDR3: CASSQGLSNYGYTF
V: TRBV3-1
size: many

CDR3: CASSLTSGQGGGYTF
V: TRBV7-2
size: NA

CDR3: CASGTVNSGANVLTF
V: TRBV6-6
size: many

CDR3: CAPPRNLYGYTF
V: TRBV28
size: NA

CDR3: CASSLRGTGETQYF
V: TRBV7-6
size: NA